This TCR beta chain is from a study of T cells expressing NK-cell markers. Across the study: Sequencing of TCR beta repertoires drew on sorted CD3+CD56+NKG2C+, CD3+CD56+NKG2C- and CD3+CD56-NKG2C+ T cells. Among eight sequenced donors, seven carried HCMV seropositivity while one was seronegative. Overall study findings and caveats: Whether the expanded NKG2C+ T cell clones recognized HCMV remained unclear.

The CDR3 spans 11 residues. Germline V gene data show CDR1 as SGHRS and CDR2 as YFSETQ. Regarding this clonotype: The antigen is unknown.

TCRdb processed the 5' RACE reads again and assigns one entry to each CDR3 protein, with no DNA. The table counts approximately 380,000 distinct CDR3 sequences; roughly 5.2% lies in the top ten. The material sequenced was blood T cells: a sorted CD56 or NKG2C T cell subset, CD4+ or CD8+ T cells, or bulk PBMC T cells (not recorded which). This clonotype originated in a man aged 18-69 years in good health. The genes are TRBV5-1 and TRBJ1-3. The CDR3 sequence is CASGDGNTIYF.